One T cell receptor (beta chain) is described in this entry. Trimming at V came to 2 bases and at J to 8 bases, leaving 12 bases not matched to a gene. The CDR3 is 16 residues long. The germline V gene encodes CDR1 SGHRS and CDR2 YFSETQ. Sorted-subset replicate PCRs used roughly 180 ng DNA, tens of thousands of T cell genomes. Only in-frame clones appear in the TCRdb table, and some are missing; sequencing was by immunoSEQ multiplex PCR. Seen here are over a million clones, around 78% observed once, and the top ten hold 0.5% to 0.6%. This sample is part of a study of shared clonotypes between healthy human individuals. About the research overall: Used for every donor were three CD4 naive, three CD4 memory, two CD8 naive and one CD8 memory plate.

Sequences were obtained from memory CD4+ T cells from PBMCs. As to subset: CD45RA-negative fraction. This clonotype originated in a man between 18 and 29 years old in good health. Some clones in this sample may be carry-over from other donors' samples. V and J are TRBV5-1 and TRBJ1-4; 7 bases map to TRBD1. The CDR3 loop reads CASSFEPTGVREKLFF. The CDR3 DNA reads TGCGCCAGCAGCTTCGAACCCACAGGGGTAAGGGAAAAACTGTTTTTT.